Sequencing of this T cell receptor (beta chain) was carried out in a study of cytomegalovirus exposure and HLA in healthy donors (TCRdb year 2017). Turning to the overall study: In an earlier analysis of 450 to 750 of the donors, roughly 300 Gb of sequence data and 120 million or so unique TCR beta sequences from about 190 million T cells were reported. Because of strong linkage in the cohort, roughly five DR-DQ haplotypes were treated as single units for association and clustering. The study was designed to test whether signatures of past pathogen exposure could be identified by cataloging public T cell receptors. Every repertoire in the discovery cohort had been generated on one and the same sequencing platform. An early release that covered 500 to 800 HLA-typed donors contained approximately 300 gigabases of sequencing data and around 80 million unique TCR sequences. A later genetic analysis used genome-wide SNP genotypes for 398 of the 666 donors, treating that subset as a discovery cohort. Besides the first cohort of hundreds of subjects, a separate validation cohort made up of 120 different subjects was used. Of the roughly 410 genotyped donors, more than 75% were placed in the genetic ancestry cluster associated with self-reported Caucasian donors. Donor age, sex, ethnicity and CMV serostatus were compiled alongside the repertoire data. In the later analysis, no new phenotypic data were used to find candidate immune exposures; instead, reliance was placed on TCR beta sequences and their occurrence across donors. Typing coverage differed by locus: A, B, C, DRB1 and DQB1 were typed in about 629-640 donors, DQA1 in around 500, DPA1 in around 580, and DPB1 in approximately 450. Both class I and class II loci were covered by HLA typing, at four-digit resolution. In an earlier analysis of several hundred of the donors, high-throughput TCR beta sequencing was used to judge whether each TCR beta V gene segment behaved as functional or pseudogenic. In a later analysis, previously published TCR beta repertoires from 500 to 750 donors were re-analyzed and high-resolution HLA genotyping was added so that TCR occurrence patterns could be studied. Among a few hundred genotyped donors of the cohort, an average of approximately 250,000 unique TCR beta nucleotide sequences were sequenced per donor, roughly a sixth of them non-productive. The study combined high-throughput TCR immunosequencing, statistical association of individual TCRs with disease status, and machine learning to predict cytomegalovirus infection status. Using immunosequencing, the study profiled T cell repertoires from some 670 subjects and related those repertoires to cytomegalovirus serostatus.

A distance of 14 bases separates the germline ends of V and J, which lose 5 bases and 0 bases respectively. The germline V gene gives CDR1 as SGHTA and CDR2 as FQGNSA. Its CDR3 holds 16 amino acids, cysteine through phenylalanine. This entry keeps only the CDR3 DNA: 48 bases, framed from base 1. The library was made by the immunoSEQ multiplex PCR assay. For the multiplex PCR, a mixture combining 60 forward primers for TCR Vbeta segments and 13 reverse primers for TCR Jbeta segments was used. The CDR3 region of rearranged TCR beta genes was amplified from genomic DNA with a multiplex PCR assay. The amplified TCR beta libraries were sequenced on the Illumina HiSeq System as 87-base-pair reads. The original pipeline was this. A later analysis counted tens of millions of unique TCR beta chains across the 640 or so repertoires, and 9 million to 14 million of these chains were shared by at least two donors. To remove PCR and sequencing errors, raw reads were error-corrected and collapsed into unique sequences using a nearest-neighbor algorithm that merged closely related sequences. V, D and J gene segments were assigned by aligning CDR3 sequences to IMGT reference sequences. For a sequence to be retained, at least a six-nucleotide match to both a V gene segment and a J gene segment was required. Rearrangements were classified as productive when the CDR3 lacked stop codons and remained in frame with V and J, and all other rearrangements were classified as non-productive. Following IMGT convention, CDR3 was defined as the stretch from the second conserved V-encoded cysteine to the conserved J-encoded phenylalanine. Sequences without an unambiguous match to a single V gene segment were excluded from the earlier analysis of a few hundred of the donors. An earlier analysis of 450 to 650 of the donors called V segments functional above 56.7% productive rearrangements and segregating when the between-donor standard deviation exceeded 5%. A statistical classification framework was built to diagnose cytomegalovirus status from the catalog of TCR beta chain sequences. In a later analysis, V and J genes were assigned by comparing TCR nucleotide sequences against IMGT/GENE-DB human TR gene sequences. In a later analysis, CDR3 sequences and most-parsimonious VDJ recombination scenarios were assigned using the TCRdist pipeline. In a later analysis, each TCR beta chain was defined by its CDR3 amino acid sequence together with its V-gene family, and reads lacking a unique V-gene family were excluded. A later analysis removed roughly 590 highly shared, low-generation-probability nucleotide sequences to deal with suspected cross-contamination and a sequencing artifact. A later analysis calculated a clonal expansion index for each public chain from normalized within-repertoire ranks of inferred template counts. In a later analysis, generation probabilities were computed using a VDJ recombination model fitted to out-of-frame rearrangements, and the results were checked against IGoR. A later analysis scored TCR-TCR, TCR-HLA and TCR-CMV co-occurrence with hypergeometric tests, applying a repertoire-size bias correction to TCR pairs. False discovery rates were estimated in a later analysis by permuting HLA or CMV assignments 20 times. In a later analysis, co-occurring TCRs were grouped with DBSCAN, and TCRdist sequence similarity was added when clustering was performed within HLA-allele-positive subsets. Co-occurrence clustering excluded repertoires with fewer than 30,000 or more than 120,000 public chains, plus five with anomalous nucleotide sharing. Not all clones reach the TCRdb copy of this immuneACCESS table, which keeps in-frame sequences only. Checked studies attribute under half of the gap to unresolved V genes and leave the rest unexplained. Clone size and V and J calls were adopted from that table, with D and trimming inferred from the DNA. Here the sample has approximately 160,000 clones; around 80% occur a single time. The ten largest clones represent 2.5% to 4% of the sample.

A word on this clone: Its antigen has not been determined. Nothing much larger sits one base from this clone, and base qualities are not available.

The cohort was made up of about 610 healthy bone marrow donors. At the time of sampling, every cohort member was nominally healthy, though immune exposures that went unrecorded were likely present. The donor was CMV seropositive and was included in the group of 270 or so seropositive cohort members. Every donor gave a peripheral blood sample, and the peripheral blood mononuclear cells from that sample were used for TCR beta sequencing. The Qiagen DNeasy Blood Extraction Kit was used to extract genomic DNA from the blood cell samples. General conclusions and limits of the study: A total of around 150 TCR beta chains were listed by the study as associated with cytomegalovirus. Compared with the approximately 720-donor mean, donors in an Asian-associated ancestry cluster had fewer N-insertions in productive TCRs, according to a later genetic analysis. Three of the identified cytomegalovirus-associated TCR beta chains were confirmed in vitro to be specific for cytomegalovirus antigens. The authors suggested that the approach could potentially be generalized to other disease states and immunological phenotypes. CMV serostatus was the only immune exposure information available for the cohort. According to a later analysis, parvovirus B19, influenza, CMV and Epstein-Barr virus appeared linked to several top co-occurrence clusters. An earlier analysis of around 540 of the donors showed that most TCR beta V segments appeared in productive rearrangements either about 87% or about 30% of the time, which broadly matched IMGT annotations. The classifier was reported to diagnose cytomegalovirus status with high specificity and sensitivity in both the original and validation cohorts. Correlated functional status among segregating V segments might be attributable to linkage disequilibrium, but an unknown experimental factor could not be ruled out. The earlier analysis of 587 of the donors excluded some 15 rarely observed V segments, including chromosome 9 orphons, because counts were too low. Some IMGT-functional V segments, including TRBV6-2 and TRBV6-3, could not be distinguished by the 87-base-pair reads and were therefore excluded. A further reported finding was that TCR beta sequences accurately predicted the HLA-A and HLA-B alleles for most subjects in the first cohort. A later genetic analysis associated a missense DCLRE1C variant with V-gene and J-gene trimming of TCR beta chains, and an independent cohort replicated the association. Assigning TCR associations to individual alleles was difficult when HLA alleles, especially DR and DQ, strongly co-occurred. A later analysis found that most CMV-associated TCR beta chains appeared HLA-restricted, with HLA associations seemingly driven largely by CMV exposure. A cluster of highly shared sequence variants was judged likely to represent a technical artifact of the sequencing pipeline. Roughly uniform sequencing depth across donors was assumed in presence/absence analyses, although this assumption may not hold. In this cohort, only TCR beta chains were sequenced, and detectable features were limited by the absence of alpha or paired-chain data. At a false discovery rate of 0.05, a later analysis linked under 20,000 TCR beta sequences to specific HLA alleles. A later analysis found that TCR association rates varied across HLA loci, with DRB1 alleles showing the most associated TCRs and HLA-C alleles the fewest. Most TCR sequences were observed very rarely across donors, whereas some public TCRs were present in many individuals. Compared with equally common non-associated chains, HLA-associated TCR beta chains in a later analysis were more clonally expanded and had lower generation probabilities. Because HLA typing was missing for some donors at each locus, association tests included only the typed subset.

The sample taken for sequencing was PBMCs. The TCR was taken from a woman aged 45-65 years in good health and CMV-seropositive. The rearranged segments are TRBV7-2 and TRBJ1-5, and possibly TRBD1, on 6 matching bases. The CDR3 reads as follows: CASSLLGAASNQPQHF. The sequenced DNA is TGTGCCAGCAGCCTTTTGGGGGCGGCTAGCAATCAGCCCCAGCATTTT.